This T cell receptor beta chain was retrieved from a study of tumour-infiltrating T cells in Burkitt lymphoma (TCRdb year 2020). For the wider study: TCR repertoire data were correlated with clinical outcome; productive clonality predicted overall and progression-free survival, independent of established prognosticators including age at diagnosis.

From V the trimming removes 0 bases and from J it removes 3 bases, while the gene matches leave 8 bases of the junction unaccounted for. From a lookup of the germline V gene, CDR1 and CDR2 are WSHSY and SAAADI. Including the terminal cysteine and phenylalanine, the CDR3 comprises 16 residues. Just the 48-base CDR3 DNA is kept, in frame starting at base 1. The method behind the library was the immunoSEQ multiplex PCR assay. Drawn from immuneACCESS, this table holds only the in-frame rearrangements with V and J called that TCRdb kept. Clones are partly lost; checked studies trace under half to an unresolved V gene and leave the rest unexplained. The table for this sample lists approximately 920 clones; approximately 13% of them were counted only once. The biggest ten clones account for less than 45% of the sample. This clone was observed a handful of times. What this receptor recognizes is not known. No quality values exist for individual bases; no much larger clone is one base distant.

Sequencing was carried out using tumor tissue. This TCR was recovered from a human donor with diffuse large B-cell lymphoma. Recombination joined TRBV10-2 with TRBJ2-7; 7 nucleotides in the junction match TRBD2. The bases are TGCGCCAGCAGTGAGTCGACGGGACTATGGATCTACGAGCAGTACTTC. Translation gives CASSESTGLWIYEQYF.